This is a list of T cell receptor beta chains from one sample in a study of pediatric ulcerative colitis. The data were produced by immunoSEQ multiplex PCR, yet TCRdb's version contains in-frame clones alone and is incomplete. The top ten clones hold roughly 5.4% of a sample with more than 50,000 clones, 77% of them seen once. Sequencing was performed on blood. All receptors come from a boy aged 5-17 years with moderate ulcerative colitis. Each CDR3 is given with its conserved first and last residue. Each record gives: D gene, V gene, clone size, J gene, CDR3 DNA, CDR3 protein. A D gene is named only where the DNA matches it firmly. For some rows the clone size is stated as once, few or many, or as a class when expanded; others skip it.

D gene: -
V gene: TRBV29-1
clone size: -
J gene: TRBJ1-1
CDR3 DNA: TGCAGCGTTGTCCGCCAGGTGGGTCCCACGAACACTGAAGCTTTCTTT
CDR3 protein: CSVVRQVGPTNTEAFF

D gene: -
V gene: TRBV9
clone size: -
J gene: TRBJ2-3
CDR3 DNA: TGTGCCAGCAATCGAGGGGTTCTTAAGTATCCAGATACGCAGTATTTT
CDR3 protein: CASNRGVLKYPDTQYF

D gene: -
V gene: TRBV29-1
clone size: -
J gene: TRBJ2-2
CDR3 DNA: TGCAGCGTTGAAGGACAGAGGACCGGGGAGCTGTTTTTT
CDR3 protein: CSVEGQRTGELFF

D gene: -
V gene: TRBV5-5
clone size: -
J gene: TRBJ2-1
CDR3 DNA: TGTGCCAGCAGCTTGGGTAGCCGTAGTAACAATGAGCAGTTCTTC
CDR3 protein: CASSLGSRSNNEQFF

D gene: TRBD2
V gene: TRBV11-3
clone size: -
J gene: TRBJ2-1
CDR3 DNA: TGTGCCAGCAGCCCCCGGACTAGCGGGAGGGACAATGAGCAGTTCTTC
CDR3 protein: CASSPRTSGRDNEQFF

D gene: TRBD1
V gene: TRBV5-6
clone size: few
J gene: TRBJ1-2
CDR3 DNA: TGTGCCAGCAGTCCGGTCGACAGGGGTCGTGGCTACACCTTC
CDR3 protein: CASSPVDRGRGYTF

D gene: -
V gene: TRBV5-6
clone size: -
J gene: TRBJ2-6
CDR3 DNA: TGTGCCAGCAGCTTGGGGGCCAAGCCACTATCTGGGGCCAACGTCCTGACTTTC
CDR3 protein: CASSLGAKPLSGANVLTF

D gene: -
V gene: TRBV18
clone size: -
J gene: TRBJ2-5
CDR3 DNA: TGTGCCAGCTCACCCCAAGAGACCCAGTACTTC
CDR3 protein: CASSPQETQYF

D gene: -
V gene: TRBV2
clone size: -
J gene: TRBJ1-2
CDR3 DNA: TGTGCCAGCAGTGAGGCAAGGAGAAACTATGGCTACACCTTC
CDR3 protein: CASSEARRNYGYTF

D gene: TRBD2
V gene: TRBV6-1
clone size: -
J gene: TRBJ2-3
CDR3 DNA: TGTGCCAGCAGTGAACATTCAAAGCGGGGGTTCACAGATACGCAGTATTTT
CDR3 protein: CASSEHSKRGFTDTQYF

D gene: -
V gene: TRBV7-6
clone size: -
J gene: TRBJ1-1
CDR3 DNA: TGTGCCAGCAGCTTACAACTGGGGGCGAACACTGAAGCTTTCTTT
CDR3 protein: CASSLQLGANTEAFF

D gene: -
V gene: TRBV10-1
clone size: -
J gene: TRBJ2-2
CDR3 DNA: TGCGCCAGCAGTGAGCAGGGAGAGGGCACCGGGGAGCTGTTTTTT
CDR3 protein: CASSEQGEGTGELFF

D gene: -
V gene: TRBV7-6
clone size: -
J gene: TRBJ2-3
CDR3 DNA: TGTGCCAGCAGCTTGGGAGCTACTAGCACAGATACGCAGTATTTT
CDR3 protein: CASSLGATSTDTQYF

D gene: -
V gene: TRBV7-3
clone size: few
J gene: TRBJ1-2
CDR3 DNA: TGTGCCAGCACCGGGGCGGTTCACTATGGCTACACCTTC
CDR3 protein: CASTGAVHYGYTF

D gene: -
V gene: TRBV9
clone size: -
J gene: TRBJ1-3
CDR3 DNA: TGTGCCAGCAGCGTAGCCCCTCGGGGTGGAAACACCATATATTTT
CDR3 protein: CASSVAPRGGNTIYF

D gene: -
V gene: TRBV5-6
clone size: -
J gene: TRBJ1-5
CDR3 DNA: TGTGCCAGCAGCCCCGGGGGCTATAGCAATCAGCCCCAGCATTTT
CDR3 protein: CASSPGGYSNQPQHF

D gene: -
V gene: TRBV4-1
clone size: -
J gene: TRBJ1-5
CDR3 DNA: TGCGCCAGCAGCCAAGATCGTGTACAGGTCAATCAGCCCCAGCATTTT
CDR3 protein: CASSQDRVQVNQPQHF

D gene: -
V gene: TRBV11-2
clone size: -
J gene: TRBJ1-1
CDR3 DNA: TGTGCCAGCAGCTGGTCCGGGGGCGAGAACACTGAAGCTTTCTTT
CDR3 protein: CASSWSGGENTEAFF

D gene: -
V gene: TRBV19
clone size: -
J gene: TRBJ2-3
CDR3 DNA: TGTGCCAGTAGTACCAGACCGGGTCCGTCTAGCACAGATACGCAGTATTTT
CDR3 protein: CASSTRPGPSSTDTQYF

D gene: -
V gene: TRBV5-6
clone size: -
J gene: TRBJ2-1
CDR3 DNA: TGTGCCAGCAGCCCTACGACCGGTGAGCAGTTCTTC
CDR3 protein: CASSPTTGEQFF

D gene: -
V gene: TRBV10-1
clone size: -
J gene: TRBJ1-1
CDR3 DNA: TGCGCCAGCGTTGATGTGAACACTGAAGCTTTCTTT
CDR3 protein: CASVDVNTEAFF

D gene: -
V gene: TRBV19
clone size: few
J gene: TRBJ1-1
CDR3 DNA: TGTGCCAGTAGTCTAAGTATGGAAAACACTGAAGCTTTCTTT
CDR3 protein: CASSLSMENTEAFF

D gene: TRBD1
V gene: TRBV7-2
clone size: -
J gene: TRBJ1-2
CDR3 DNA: TGTGCCAGCAGCTTACCCAAACAGGGGGCCTTTAGCTATGGCTACACCTTC
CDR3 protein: CASSLPKQGAFSYGYTF

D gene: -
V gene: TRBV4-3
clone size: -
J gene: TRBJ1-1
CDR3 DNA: TGCGCCAGCAGCCAAGGGCTCAGCCTGAACACTGAAGCTTTCTTT
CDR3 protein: CASSQGLSLNTEAFF

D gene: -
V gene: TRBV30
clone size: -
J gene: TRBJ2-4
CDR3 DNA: TGTGCCTGGAGTGTAGGGGACCTATTAAGCATTCAGTACTTC
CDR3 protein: CAWSVGDLLSIQYF

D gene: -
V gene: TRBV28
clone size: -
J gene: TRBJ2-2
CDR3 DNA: TGTGCCAGCAGTTTTATGATTACTTTACACACCGGGGAGCTGTTTTTT
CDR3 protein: CASSFMITLHTGELFF

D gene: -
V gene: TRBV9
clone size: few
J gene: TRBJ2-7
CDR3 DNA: TGTGCCAGCAGCCCACGAGAACGGGGTCAGGGGGAGCAGTACTTC
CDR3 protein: CASSPRERGQGEQYF

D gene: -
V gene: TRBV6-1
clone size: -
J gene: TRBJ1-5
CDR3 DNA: TGTGCCAGCAGTGAGGGACTCGTCAATCAGCCCCAGCATTTT
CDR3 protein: CASSEGLVNQPQHF

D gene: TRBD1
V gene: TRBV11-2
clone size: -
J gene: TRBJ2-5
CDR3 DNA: TGTGCCAGCAGCTTAGTAGGGACAGGGGGGGAGACCCAGTACTTC
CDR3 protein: CASSLVGTGGETQYF

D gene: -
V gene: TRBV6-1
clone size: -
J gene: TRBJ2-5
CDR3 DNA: TGTGCCAGCAGAGACTCGGCGGTCCCCCAAGAGACCCAGTACTTC
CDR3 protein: CASRDSAVPQETQYF

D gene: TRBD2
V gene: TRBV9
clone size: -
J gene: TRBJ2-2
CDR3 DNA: TGTGCCAGCAGCCCATTTTCGGGACTAGCAGCCGGGGAGCTGTTTTTT
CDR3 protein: CASSPFSGLAAGELFF

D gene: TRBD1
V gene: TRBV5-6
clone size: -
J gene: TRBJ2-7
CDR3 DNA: TGTGCCAGCAGCTTGGGACAGGGGGCCGACGAGCAGTACTTC
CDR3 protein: CASSLGQGADEQYF

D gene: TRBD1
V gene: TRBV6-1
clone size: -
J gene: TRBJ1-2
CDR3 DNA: TGTGCCAGCAGTGAATCAACAGGGGTTAACTATGGCTACACCTTC
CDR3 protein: CASSESTGVNYGYTF

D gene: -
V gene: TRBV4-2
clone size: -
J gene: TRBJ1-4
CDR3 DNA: TGTGCCAGCAGCCAAGAAGACGGGGCTGTGGGAAAACTGTTTTTT
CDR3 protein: CASSQEDGAVGKLFF

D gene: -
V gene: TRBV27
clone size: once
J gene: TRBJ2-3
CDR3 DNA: TGTGCCAGCAGTTCCGCCAGCACCACAGATACGCAGTATTTT
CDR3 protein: CASSSASTTDTQYF

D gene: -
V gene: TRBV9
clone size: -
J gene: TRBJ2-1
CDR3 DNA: TGTGCCAGCAGCGTAGGGCTAGCCTACAATGAGCAGTTCTTC
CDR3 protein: CASSVGLAYNEQFF

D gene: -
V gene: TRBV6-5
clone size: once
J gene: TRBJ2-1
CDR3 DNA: TGTGCCAGCAGCTCCCTGACCTACTACAATGAGCAGTTCTTC
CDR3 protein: CASSSLTYYNEQFF

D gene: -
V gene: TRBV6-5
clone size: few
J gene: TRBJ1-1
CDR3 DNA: TGTGCCAGCAGTTCTCAAAGGAACACTGAAGCTTTCTTT
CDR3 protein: CASSSQRNTEAFF

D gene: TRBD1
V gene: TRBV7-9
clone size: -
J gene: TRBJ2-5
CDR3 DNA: TGTGCCAGCAGAGCCACAGGGGGCGAGACCCAGTACTTC
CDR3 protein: CASRATGGETQYF

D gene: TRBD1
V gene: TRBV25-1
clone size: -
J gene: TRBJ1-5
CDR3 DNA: TGTGCCAGCTCGACGGGACAGTTTAGCAATCAGCCCCAGCATTTT
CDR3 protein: CASSTGQFSNQPQHF

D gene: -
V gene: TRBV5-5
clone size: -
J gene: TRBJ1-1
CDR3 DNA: TGTGCCAGCAGTTACCAGGGGATCGCTGAAGCTTTCTTT
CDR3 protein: CASSYQGIAEAFF

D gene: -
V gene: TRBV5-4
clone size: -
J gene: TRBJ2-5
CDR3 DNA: TGTGCCAGCAGCCCCGACCCAGGGGAGACCCAGTACTTC
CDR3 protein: CASSPDPGETQYF

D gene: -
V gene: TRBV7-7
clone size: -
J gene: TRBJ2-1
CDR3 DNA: TGTGCCAGCAGCTTATCAGGGGCGGGCTACAATGAGCAGTTCTTC
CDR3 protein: CASSLSGAGYNEQFF

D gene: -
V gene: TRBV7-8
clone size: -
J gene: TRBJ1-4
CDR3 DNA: TGTGCCAGCAGCTTCTATGTCACTAATGAAAAACTGTTTTTT
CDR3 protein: CASSFYVTNEKLFF

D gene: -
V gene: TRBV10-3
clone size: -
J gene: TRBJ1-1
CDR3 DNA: TGTGCCATCAGTGCGGTGAACACTGAAGCTTTCTTT
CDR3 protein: CAISAVNTEAFF

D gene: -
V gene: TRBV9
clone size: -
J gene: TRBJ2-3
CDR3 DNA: TGTGCCAGCAGCCAGGACGGATTTTACACAGATACGCAGTATTTT
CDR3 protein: CASSQDGFYTDTQYF

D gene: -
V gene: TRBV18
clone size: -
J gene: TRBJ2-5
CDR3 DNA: TGTGCCAGCTCACCACCGTGGGAGACCCAGTACTTC
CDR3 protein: CASSPPWETQYF

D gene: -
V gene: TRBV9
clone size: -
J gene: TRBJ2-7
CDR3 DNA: TGTGCCAGCATCCGGGTTCCCAGCTCCTACGAGCAGTACTTC
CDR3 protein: CASIRVPSSYEQYF

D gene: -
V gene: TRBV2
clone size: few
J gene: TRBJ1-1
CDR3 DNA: TGTGCCAGCAGGTTGGCACCCGCCGACACTGAAGCTTTCTTT
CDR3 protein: CASRLAPADTEAFF

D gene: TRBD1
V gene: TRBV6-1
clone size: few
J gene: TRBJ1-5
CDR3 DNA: TGTGCCACCGACAGGGTTAATAATCAGCCCCAGCATTTT
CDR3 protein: CATDRVNNQPQHF

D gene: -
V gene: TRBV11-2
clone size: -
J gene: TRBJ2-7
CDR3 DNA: TGTGCCAGCAGCTCTAGAGGGGAATACGAGCAGTACTTC
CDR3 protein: CASSSRGEYEQYF

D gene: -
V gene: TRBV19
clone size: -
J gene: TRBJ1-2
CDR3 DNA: TGTGCCAGTAGTATTTCTCATGGGGGGCAGTCCCTTAATAACTATGGCTACACCTTC
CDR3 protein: CASSISHGGQSLNNYGYTF